Listed here is a single T cell receptor (beta chain). Its antigen is not known. The data stem from a study of T cells expressing NK-cell markers. Looked up from germline, CDR1 is MDHEN and CDR2 is SYDVKM. This CDR3 has 15 amino acids. Study-wide points: Dominant NKG2C+ clonotypes were found to form roughly 1.0-7.5% of CD8+ T cells in six donors.

Production of TCR beta cDNA relied on 5'RACE template switching with UMIs. TCRdb reanalyzed the 5' RACE reads and collapses them to one entry per CDR3 protein, without DNA. Its table lists 300,000 to 450,000 distinct CDR3 sequences. The rearrangement joins TRBV28 to TRBJ1-1; TCRdb returns TRBD1, unconfirmable since there is no DNA. The source of this sequence is a man aged 18-70 years in good health. The sequencing sample was made of blood T cells: a sorted CD56 or NKG2C T cell subset, CD4+ or CD8+ T cells, or bulk PBMC T cells (not recorded which). Here the CDR3 reads CASSPGTVMNTEAFF. Complete variable domain (other parts from reference TRBV28 and TRBJ1-1): DVKVTQSSRYLVKRTGEKVFLECVQDMDHENMFWYRQDPGLGLRLIYFSYDVKMKEKGDIPEGYSVSREKKERFSLILESASTNQTSMYLCASSPGTVMNTEAFFGQGTRLTVV.